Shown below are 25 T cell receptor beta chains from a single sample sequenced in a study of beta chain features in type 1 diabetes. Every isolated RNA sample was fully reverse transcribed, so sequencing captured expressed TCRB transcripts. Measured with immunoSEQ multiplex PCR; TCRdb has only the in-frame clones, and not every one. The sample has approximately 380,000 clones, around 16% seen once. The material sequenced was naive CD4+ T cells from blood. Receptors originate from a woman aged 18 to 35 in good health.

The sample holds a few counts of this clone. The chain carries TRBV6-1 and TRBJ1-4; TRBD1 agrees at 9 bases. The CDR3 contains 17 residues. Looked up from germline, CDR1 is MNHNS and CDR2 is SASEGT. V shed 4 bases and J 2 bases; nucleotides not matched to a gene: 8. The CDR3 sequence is CASSARDRERTNEKLFF. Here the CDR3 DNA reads TGTGCCAGCAGTGCCCGGGACAGGGAGAGGACTAATGAAAAACTGTTTTTT.

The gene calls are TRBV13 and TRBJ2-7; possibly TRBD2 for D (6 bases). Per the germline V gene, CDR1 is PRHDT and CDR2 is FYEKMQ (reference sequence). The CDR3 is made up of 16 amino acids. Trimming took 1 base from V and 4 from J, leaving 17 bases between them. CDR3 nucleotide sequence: TGTGCCAGCAGCTTAGACCCCTTCCGGGAGTCTTACGAGCAGTACTTC. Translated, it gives CASSLDPFRESYEQYF.

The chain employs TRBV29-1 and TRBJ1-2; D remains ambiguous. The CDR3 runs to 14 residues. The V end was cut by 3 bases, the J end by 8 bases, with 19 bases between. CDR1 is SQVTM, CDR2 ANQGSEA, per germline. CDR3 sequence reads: CSVDGDVYLGGYTF. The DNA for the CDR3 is TGCAGCGTTGATGGTGACGTATACTTGGGCGGCTACACCTTC.

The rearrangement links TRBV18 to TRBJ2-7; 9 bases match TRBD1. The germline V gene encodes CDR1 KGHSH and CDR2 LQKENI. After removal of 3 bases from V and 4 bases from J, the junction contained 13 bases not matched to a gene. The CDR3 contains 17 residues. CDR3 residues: CASSPTRTGQGGYEQYF. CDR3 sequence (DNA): TGTGCCAGCTCACCTACACGTACGGGACAGGGCGGGTACGAGCAGTACTTC.

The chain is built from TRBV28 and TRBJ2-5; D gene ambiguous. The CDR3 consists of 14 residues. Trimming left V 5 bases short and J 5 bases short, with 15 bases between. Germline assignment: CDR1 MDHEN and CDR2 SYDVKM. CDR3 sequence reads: CASSPSYSLETQYF. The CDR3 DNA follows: TGTGCCAGCAGTCCCTCTTACAGTTTGGAGACCCAGTACTTC. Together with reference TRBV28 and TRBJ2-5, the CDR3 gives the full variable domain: DVKVTQSSRYLVKRTGEKVFLECVQDMDHENMFWYRQDPGLGLRLIYFSYDVKMKEKGDIPEGYSVSREKKERFSLILESASTNQTSMYLCASSPSYSLETQYFGPGTRLLVL.

CDR3 in DNA: TGTGCCAGCAGCGTGGGACGGACATTGAACACTGAAGCTTTCTTT. This gives the protein CASSVGRTLNTEAFF. The chain links TRBV5-4 to TRBJ1-1; a possible D gene is TRBD1 (5 bases). The V end lost 4 bases, the J end lost 0 bases, and 13 bases lay between the germline ends. The length of the CDR3 is 15 residues. Germline CDR1 reads SGHNT; CDR2 reads YYREEE (reference sequence). The entire variable domain, with the rest obtained from reference TRBV5-4 and TRBJ1-1, is as follows: ETGVTQSPTHLIKTRGQQVTLRCSSQSGHNTVSWYQQALGQGPQFIFQYYREEENGRGNFPPRFSGLQFPNYSSELNVNALELDDSALYLCASSVGRTLNTEAFFGQGTRLTVV.

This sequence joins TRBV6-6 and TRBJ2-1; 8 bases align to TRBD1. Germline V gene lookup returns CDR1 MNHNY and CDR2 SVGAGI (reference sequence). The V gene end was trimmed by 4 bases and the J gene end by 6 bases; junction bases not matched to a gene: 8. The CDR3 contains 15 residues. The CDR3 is CASSSLRTGINEQFF. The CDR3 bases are TGTGCCAGCAGTTCATTAAGGACAGGGATCAATGAGCAGTTCTTC.

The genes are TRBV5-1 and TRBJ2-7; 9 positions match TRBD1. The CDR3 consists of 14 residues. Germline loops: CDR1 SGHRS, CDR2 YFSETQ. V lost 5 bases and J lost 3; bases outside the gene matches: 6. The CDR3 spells CASRPGQGNYEQYF. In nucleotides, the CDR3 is TGCGCCAGCAGACCCGGACAGGGGAACTACGAGCAGTACTTC.

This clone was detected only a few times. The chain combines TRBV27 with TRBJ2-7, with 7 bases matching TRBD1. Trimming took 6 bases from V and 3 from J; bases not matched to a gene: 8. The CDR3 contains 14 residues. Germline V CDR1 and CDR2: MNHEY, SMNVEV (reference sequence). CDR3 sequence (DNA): TGTGCCAGCAGGCGTCGGGACAGCATCTACGAGCAGTACTTC. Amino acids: CASRRRDSIYEQYF.

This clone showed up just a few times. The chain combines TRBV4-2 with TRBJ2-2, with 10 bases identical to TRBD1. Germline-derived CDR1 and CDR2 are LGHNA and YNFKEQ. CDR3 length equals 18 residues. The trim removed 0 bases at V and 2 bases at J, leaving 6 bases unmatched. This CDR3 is CASSQDPGTGVNTGELFF. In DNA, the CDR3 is TGTGCCAGCAGCCAAGATCCCGGGACAGGGGTAAACACCGGGGAGCTGTTTTTT.

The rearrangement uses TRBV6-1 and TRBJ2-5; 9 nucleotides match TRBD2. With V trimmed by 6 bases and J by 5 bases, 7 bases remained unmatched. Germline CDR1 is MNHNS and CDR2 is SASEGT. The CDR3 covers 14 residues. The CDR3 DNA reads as TGTGCCAGCAGCTCGGGACTAGCAGGGGAGACCCAGTACTTC. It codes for CASSSGLAGETQYF.

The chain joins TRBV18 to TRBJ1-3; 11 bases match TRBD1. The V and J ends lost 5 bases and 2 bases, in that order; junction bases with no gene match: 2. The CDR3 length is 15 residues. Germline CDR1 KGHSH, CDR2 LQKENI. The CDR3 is CASSSDRGPGNTIYF. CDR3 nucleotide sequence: TGTGCCAGCTCATCGGACAGGGGGCCTGGAAACACCATATATTTT. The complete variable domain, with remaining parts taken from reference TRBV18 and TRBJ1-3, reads NAGVMQNPRHLVRRRGQEARLRCSPMKGHSHVYWYRQLPEEGLKFMVYLQKENIIDESGMPKERFSAEFPKEGPSILRIQQVVRGDSAAYFCASSSDRGPGNTIYFGEGSWLTVV.

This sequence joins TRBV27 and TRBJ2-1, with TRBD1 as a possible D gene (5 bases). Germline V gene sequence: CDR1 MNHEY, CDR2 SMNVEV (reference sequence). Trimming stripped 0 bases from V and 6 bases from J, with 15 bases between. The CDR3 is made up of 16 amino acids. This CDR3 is CASSLSTVLFINEQFF. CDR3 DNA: TGTGCCAGCAGTTTATCGACAGTTCTCTTTATCAATGAGCAGTTCTTC.

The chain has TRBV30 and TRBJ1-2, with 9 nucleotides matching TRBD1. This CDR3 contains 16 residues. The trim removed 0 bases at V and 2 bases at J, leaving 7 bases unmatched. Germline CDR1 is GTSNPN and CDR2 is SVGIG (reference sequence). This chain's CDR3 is CAWSVGDRAQNYGYTF. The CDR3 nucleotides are TGTGCCTGGAGTGTAGGGGACAGGGCCCAGAACTATGGCTACACCTTC. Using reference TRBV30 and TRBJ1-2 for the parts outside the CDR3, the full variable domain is SQTIHQWPATLVQPVGSPLSLECTVEGTSNPNLYWYRQAAGRGLQLLFYSVGIGQISSEVPQNLSASRPQDRQFILSSKKLLLSDSGFYLCAWSVGDRAQNYGYTFGSGTRLTVV.

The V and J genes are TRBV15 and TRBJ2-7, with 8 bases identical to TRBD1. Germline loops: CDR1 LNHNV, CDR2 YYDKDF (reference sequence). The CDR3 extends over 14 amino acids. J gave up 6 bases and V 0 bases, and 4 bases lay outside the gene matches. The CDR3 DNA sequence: TGTGCCACCAGCAGAGACAGGGGGCCAAGCGAGCAGTACTTC. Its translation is CATSRDRGPSEQYF.

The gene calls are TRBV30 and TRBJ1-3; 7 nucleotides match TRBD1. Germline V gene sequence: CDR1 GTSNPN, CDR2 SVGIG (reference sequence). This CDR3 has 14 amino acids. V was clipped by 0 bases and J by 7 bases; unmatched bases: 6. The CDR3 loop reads CAWSVRSTGNTIYF. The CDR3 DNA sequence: TGTGCCTGGAGTGTACGATCGACAGGGAACACCATATATTTT.

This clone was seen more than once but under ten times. CDR3 sequence: CASSLSAILTAKETQYF. The CDR3 nucleotides are TGCGCCAGCAGCCTTTCAGCGATATTGACAGCTAAAGAGACCCAGTACTTC. This chain connects TRBV4-1 to TRBJ2-5; a weak D match, TRBD1 (5 bases). The ends were cut back, 4 bases at V and 3 bases at J, with 21 bases in the middle. The length of the CDR3 is 17 residues. Germline V lookup: CDR1 MGHRA, CDR2 YSYEKL.

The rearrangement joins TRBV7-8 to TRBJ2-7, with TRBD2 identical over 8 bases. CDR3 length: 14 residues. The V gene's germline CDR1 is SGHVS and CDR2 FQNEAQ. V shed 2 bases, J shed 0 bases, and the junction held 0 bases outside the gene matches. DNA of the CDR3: TGTGCCAGCAGCTTACGGGGGGGCTCCTACGAGCAGTACTTC. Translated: CASSLRGGSYEQYF.

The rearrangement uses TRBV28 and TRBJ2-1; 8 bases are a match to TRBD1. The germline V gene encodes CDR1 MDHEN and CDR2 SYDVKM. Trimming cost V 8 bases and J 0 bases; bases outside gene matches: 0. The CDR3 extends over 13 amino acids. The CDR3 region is CASQGASYNEQFF. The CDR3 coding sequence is TGTGCCAGCCAGGGGGCCTCCTACAATGAGCAGTTCTTC.

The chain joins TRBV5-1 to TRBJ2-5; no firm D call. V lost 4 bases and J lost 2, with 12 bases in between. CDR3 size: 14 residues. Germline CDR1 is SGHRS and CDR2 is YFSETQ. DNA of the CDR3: TGCGCCAGCAGCGATCCACAGAGACAAGAGACCCAGTACTTC. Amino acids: CASSDPQRQETQYF. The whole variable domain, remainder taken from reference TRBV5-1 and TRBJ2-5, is KAGVTQTPRYLIKTRGQQVTLSCSPISGHRSVSWYQQTPGQGLQFLFEYFSETQRNKGNFPGRFSGRQFSNSRSEMNVSTLELGDSALYLCASSDPQRQETQYFGPGTRLLVL.

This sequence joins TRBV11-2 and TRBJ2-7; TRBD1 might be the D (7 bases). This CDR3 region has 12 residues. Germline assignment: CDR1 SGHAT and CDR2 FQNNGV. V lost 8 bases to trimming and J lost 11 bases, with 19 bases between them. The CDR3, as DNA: TGTGCCAGCCACAGGGGAGGCCCTCGGAAGTACTTC. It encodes CASHRGGPRKYF.

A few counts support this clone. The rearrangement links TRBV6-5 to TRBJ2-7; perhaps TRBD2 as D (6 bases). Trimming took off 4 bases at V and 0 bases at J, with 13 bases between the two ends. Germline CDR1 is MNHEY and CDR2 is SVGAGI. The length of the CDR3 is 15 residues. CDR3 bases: TGTGCCAGCAGTTCCCCCAGGGACTCCTCCTACGAGCAGTACTTC. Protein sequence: CASSSPRDSSYEQYF.

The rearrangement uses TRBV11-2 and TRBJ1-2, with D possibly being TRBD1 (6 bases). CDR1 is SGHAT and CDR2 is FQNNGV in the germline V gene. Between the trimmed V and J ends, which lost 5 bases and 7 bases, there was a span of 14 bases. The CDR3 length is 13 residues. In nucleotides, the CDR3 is TGTGCCAGCAGCGAAAACAGGGTTATTGGCTACACCTTC. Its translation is CASSENRVIGYTF.

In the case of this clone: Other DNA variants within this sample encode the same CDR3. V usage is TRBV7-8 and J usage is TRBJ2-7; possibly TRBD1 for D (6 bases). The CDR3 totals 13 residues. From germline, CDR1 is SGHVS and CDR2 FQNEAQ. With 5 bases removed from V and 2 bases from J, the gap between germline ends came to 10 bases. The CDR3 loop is CASSRTDTYEQYF. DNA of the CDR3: TGTGCCAGCAGCCGGACAGATACCTACGAGCAGTACTTC.

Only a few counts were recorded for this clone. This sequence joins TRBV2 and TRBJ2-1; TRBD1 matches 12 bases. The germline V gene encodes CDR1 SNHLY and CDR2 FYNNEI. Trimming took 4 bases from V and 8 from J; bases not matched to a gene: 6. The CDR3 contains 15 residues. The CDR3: CASSGGQGAPYEQFF. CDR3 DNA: TGTGCCAGCAGTGGGGGACAGGGGGCTCCATATGAGCAGTTCTTC.